This paragraph reports one TCR beta chain. This table comes from immunoSEQ multiplex PCR, and its TCRdb copy is limited to in-frame clones, with some not included. This table holds around 300,000 clones, 65% to 90% found once. This entry comes from a study of cytomegalovirus exposure and HLA in healthy donors. Separate from the roughly 610-subject first cohort, the roughly 120-subject validation cohort was the one that the donors belonged to. The CDR3 is made up of 13 amino acids. Trimming shortened V by 1 base and J by 0 bases, and 4 bases separated the two germline ends. The V gene's germline CDR1 is MGHRA and CDR2 YSYEKL.

The TCR originated in a woman between 18 and 29 years old in good health and CMV-seronegative. The sequenced sample was PBMCs. This chain links TRBV4-1 with TRBJ2-7, with D uncertain. CDR3 in amino acids: CASSQVDSYEQYF. CDR3 DNA sequence: TGCGCCAGCAGCCAAGTAGACTCCTACGAGCAGTACTTC.